These 29 T cell receptor beta chains were all obtained from the same sample, sequenced in a study of cytomegalovirus exposure and HLA in healthy donors. Primers included in the PCR were 60 Vbeta and 13 Jbeta primers. Assay used: immunoSEQ multiplex PCR; TCRdb lists only in-frame clones, some missing. The sample is made up of approximately 130,000 clones, and the top ten hold less than 2.5% of it. Input material: PBMCs. All receptors derive from a woman aged 55-69 years in good health and CMV-seronegative.

The chain uses TRBV6-8 and TRBJ1-6; D is unclear. Germline assignment: CDR1 MNHGY and CDR2 SAAAGT. The CDR3 loop spans 16 amino acids. V was shortened by 0 bases and J by 6 bases, with 12 bases between the two germline ends. The CDR3, as DNA: TGTGCCAGCAGTTACTCATGGCAGGCCCTTAATTCACCCCTCCACTTT. Translated, it gives CASSYSWQALNSPLHF.

V gene TRBV27 combines with J gene TRBJ1-5; TRBD1 aligns across 9 bases. The CDR3 is 17 residues long. V was clipped by 3 bases and J by 2 bases; unmatched bases: 8. Germline loops: CDR1 MNHEY, CDR2 SMNVEV (reference sequence). The chain's CDR3 is CASSLSGTGFRNQPQHF. DNA of the CDR3: TGTGCCAGCAGTTTGTCCGGGACAGGGTTTCGCAATCAGCCCCAGCATTTT.

In the case of this clone: The DNA is omitted, as the CDR3 cannot be located on it reliably, and the CDR3 follows TCRdb's listing. The chain links TRBV12-1 to TRBJ2-7; TRBD1, the table's D call, lacks a check against the DNA. TRBV12-1 is marked as a pseudogene. The CDR3 spans 17 amino acids, including both terminal residues. CDR3: CASSFGGGTGHSYEQYF.

The rearrangement uses TRBV2 and TRBJ1-1, with D maybe TRBD1 (6 bases). The CDR3 has 15 residues. Germline CDR1 and CDR2: SNHLY and FYNNEI. Trimming took off 6 bases at V and 0 bases at J, with 14 bases between the two ends. CDR3 amino acids: CASSDQTGLNTEAFF. CDR3 DNA: TGTGCCAGCAGCGATCAGACAGGCCTGAACACTGAAGCTTTCTTT.

The J gene is TRBJ1-2, the V gene TRBV5-1, with D unresolved. The CDR3 length is 13 residues. V dropped 5 bases and J dropped 7 bases, with 15 bases sitting between them. CDR1 is SGHRS and CDR2 is YFSETQ in the germline V gene. The CDR3 nucleotides read TGCGCCAGCAGTTTCACGACGGAGGGTGGCTACACCTTC. As protein: CASSFTTEGGYTF.

The chain couples TRBV28 to TRBJ1-5; 10 bases map to TRBD1. With 5 bases clipped from V and 0 bases from J, the junction kept 4 bases outside the gene matches. There are 16 residues in the CDR3. Per the germline V gene, CDR1 is MDHEN and CDR2 is SYDVKM. CDR3 sequence reads: CASSLGQGTSNQPQHF. The CDR3 DNA sequence: TGTGCCAGCAGTCTGGGACAGGGGACTAGCAATCAGCCCCAGCATTTT.

The chain employs TRBV5-1 and TRBJ2-3; D is possibly TRBD2 (6 bases). The CDR3 extends over 14 amino acids. V gave up 0 bases and J gave up 5 bases, with 10 bases separating them. The germline CDR1 and CDR2 sequences are SGHRS and YFSETQ. The CDR3 sequence is CASSLVGGGDTQYF. CDR3 DNA: TGCGCCAGCAGCTTGGTGGGGGGAGGAGATACGCAGTATTTT. Combining the CDR3 with reference TRBV5-1 and TRBJ2-3 gives the whole variable domain KAGVTQTPRYLIKTRGQQVTLSCSPISGHRSVSWYQQTPGQGLQFLFEYFSETQRNKGNFPGRFSGRQFSNSRSEMNVSTLELGDSALYLCASSLVGGGDTQYFGPGTRLTVL.

The chain combines TRBV28 with TRBJ1-2, with 7 bases that match TRBD1. V shed 7 bases and J 7 bases; nucleotides not matched to a gene: 12. Per the germline V gene, CDR1 is MDHEN and CDR2 is SYDVKM. The length of the CDR3 is 14 residues. The CDR3 reads CASTPDRVILGYTF. The CDR3 region has the DNA TGTGCCAGCACTCCCGACAGGGTGATTCTTGGCTACACCTTC.

This chain uses TRBV7-9 with TRBJ2-7; TRBD2 matches 8 bases. There are 18 residues in the CDR3. The germline V gene encodes CDR1 SEHNR and CDR2 FQNEAQ (reference sequence). With V trimmed by 1 base and J by 1 base, 12 bases remained unmatched. CDR3 region: CASSLGSRGGAPSYEQYF. The CDR3, as DNA: TGTGCCAGCAGCTTAGGTTCTCGGGGGGGGGCCCCTTCCTACGAGCAGTACTTC.

The V gene is TRBV2, the J gene TRBJ2-7, with a tentative D call TRBD1 (5 bases). CDR1 and CDR2 from the germline V gene are SNHLY and FYNNEI. V dropped 5 bases and J dropped 5 bases, with 22 bases sitting between them. CDR3 length equals 16 residues. CDR3 sequence: CASSPLFDRSTDEQYF. The CDR3 region has the DNA TGTGCCAGCAGTCCCCTTTTCGACAGATCCACGGACGAGCAGTACTTC.

V and J are TRBV18 and TRBJ2-7; 7 positions match TRBD1. CDR3 length: 14 residues. CDR1 and CDR2 from the germline V gene are KGHSH and LQKENI. Unmatched junction bases numbered 12, after V lost 6 bases and J lost 7 bases. The CDR3 here is CASSSGTDLSEQYF. CDR3 coding DNA: TGTGCCAGCTCGTCCGGGACAGACTTGTCAGAGCAGTACTTC.

The chain couples TRBV6-5 to TRBJ2-7; D is unclear. The V end was cut by 0 bases, the J end by 7 bases, with 16 bases between. CDR1 is MNHEY and CDR2 is SVGAGI in the germline V gene. The CDR3 spans 15 residues. The CDR3 reads CASSYSSNSPGEQYF. The CDR3 region has the DNA TGTGCCAGCAGTTACTCGTCCAATTCCCCGGGTGAGCAGTACTTC.

Comments on this clone: The junction differs from germline at one of its ends, possibly a read error. This sequence joins TRBV30 and TRBJ2-1; 8 nucleotides align to TRBD1. The CDR3 contains 11 residues. Germline V gene data show CDR1 as GTSNPN and CDR2 as SVGIG (reference sequence). For the CDR3, the DNA is TGTGCCTGGAGTGTGAGGACAGGGCTACTCTTC. Its protein is CAWSVRTGLLF.

V usage is TRBV6-4 and J usage is TRBJ1-2; TRBD1 matches at 11 bases. CDR3 length equals 15 residues. After removal of 6 bases from V and 6 bases from J, the junction contained 9 bases not matched to a gene. Germline CDR1 and CDR2: MRHNA and SNTAGT. The CDR3 DNA follows: TGTGCCAGCAGCTCCGGACAGGGGGCAGGGGATGGCTACACCTTC. It codes for CASSSGQGAGDGYTF.

V and J are TRBV11-3 and TRBJ2-1, with TRBD1 identical over 9 bases. CDR1 and CDR2 (germline): SGHNT, YENEEA. The CDR3 totals 15 residues. The V and J ends lost 5 bases and 4 bases, in that order; junction bases with no gene match: 6. Here the CDR3 DNA reads TGTGCCAGCAGCCCCGGGACAGGGAATTACAATGAGCAGTTCTTC. Residues: CASSPGTGNYNEQFF.

Points on this clone: Different DNA sequences within this sample yield the same CDR3. The chain couples TRBV6-1 to TRBJ1-1; 8 bases are a match to TRBD1. With 3 bases clipped from V and 1 base from J, the junction kept 1 base outside the gene matches. This CDR3 spans 14 amino acids. In germline, CDR1 is MNHNS, CDR2 SASEGT. The CDR3 nucleotides read TGTGCCAGCAGTGAGGGGACAGGGAACACTGAAGCTTTCTTT. Amino acid sequence: CASSEGTGNTEAFF.

Of note for this clone: The identical CDR3 is also encoded by other nucleotide sequences in the sample. The chain employs TRBV28 and TRBJ1-5; 9 positions match TRBD1. The CDR3 length is 15 residues. CDR1 is MDHEN, CDR2 SYDVKM, per germline. J was trimmed by 1 base and V by 4 bases; bases with no gene match: 2. In DNA, the CDR3 is TGTGCCAGCAGTTCTGGACAGGGGAGCAATCAGCCCCAGCATTTT. Translation: CASSSGQGSNQPQHF.

The rearrangement links TRBV19 to TRBJ2-3; D may be TRBD1 (6 bases). Germline CDR1 is LNHDA and CDR2 is SQIVND (reference sequence). The V end was cut by 4 bases, the J end by 5 bases, with 16 bases between. The CDR3 is 15 amino acids. Here the CDR3 DNA reads TGTGCCAGTAGTAACCAGGGGCATACGGAAGATACGCAGTATTTT. It encodes CASSNQGHTEDTQYF.

The V gene is TRBV10-1, the J gene TRBJ2-7; 10 bases align to TRBD2. The germline CDR1 and CDR2 sequences are WNHNN and SYGVQD (reference sequence). The CDR3 is 15 residues long. The junction had 7 bases not matched to a gene; V was cut back by 3 bases and J by 5 bases. CDR3 sequence reads: CASSESLAGGNEQYF. The CDR3 DNA sequence: TGCGCCAGCAGTGAAAGTTTAGCGGGAGGTAACGAGCAGTACTTC.

This sequence joins TRBV28 and TRBJ2-6; 8 bases match TRBD1. The germline V gene encodes CDR1 MDHEN and CDR2 SYDVKM. This CDR3 has 16 amino acids. Losses at the gene ends were 6 bases for V and 0 bases for J; bases not matched to a gene: 4. DNA for the CDR3: TGTGCCAGCAGGGCTACAGGGGGCTCTGGGGCCAACGTCCTGACTTTC. As protein: CASRATGGSGANVLTF.

The genes are TRBV11-2 and TRBJ2-2; D gene ambiguous. Germline V gene data show CDR1 as SGHAT and CDR2 as FQNNGV. Trimming took off 2 bases at V and 1 base at J, with 5 bases between the two ends. The CDR3 contains 14 residues. CDR3 in amino acids: CASSLFRNTGELFF. As DNA, the CDR3 is TGTGCCAGCAGCTTATTTAGGAACACCGGGGAGCTGTTTTTT. Variable domain in full (rest from reference TRBV11-2 and TRBJ2-2): EAGVAQSPRYKIIEKRQSVAFWCNPISGHATLYWYQQILGQGPKLLIQFQNNGVVDDSQLPKDRFSAERLKGVDSTLKIQPAKLEDSAVYLCASSLFRNTGELFFGEGSRLTVL.

This chain joins TRBV18 and TRBJ1-2; tentative D call: TRBD1 (5 bases). With 1 base removed from V and 7 bases from J, the gap between germline ends came to 7 bases. Germline V gene lookup returns CDR1 KGHSH and CDR2 LQKENI. The CDR3 contains 12 residues. The CDR3 here is CASSPQGFGYTF. The CDR3 nucleotides are TGTGCCAGCTCACCACAGGGGTTTGGCTACACCTTC.

The CDR3 nucleotides read TGTGCCAGCAGCGTACTTAGCGGGCCCGCGGCAGATACGCAGTATTTT. Residues: CASSVLSGPAADTQYF. The chain carries TRBV9 and TRBJ2-3; 7 bases are a match to TRBD2. Looked up from germline, CDR1 is SGDLS and CDR2 is YYNGEE. The CDR3 is made up of 16 amino acids. Trimming took 1 base from V and 4 from J; bases not matched to a gene: 9.

V and J are TRBV2 and TRBJ2-2, with 10 bases matching TRBD2. CDR3 length equals 15 residues. The ends lost 2 bases at V and 7 bases at J; junction bases unmatched: 4. Germline V lookup: CDR1 SNHLY, CDR2 FYNNEI. CDR3 region: CASSESGGAIGELFF. CDR3 bases: TGTGCCAGCAGTGAAAGCGGGGGGGCTATCGGGGAGCTGTTTTTT.

This chain uses TRBV5-4 with TRBJ2-1, with 8 bases identical to TRBD2. V dropped 4 bases and J dropped 2; count of bases not matched to a gene: 5. CDR1 is SGHNT and CDR2 is YYREEE in the germline V gene (reference sequence). The CDR3 loop spans 15 amino acids. For the CDR3, the DNA is TGTGCCAGCAGCGGACCGGGAGGGACCTACAATGAGCAGTTCTTC. Translation gives CASSGPGGTYNEQFF.

V usage is TRBV6-1 and J usage is TRBJ1-1; D remains ambiguous. Germline CDR1 and CDR2: MNHNS and SASEGT. V shed 5 bases and J shed 3 bases, with 10 bases lying between them. This CDR3 region has 13 residues. In DNA form, the CDR3 reads TGTGCCAGCAGTAACCGGGGATACACTGAAGCTTTCTTT. Protein sequence: CASSNRGYTEAFF.

This rearrangement joins TRBV7-2 to TRBJ1-3, with a tentative D call TRBD1 (5 bases). The V gene's germline CDR1 is SGHTA and CDR2 FQGNSA. V was pared by 8 bases and J by 2 bases, with 22 bases between. The CDR3 is made up of 17 amino acids. The CDR3 here is CASSIYFGGGAGNTIYF. The DNA for the CDR3 is TGTGCCAGCTCGATATATTTTGGGGGAGGCGCTGGAAACACCATATATTTT. The full variable domain, with the rest looked up from reference TRBV7-2 and TRBJ1-3, is GAGVSQSPSNKVTEKGKDVELRCDPISGHTALYWYRQSLGQGLEFLIYFQGNSAPDKSGLPSDRFSAERTGGSVSTLTIQRTQQEDSAVYLCASSIYFGGGAGNTIYFGEGSWLTVV.

This chain links TRBV2 with TRBJ1-2; the D gene is possibly TRBD1 (5 bases). Germline CDR1 reads SNHLY; CDR2 reads FYNNEI. This CDR3 is built from 12 residues. V was shortened by 10 bases and J by 6 bases, with 15 bases between the two germline ends. The CDR3 loop reads CATPGVSNGYTF. The CDR3 DNA reads TGTGCCACGCCGGGGGTATCAAATGGCTACACCTTC.

The chain has TRBV28 and TRBJ1-5; D remains ambiguous. The CDR3 is 12 residues long. In germline, CDR1 is MDHEN, CDR2 SYDVKM. Trimming removed 8 bases from V and 9 bases from J, with 14 bases in between. CDR3 nucleotides: TGTGCCAGCCATGGCCAGGATGGGCCCCAGCATTTT. It specifies CASHGQDGPQHF.